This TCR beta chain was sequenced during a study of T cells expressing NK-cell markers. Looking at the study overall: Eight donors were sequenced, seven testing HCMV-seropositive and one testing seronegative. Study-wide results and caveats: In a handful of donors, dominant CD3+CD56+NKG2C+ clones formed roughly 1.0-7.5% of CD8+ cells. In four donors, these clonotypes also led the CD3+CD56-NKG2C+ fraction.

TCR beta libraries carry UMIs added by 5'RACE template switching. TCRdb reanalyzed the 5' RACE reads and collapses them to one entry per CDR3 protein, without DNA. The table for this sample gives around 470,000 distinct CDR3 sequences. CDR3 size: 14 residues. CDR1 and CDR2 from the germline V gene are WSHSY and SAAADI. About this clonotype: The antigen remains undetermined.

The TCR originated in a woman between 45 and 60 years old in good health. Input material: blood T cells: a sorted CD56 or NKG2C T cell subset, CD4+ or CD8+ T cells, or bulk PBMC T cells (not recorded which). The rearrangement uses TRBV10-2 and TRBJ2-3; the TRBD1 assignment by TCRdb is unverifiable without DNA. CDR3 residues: CASSDTTRADTQYF.